One sample yielded the 28 T cell receptor beta chains listed below, sequenced in a study of CXCR3-negative and CXCR3-positive naive CD8 T cells. UMI-labeled TRB cDNA libraries were prepared by 5' RACE. TCRdb reworked the 5' RACE reads into one entry per CDR3 protein, no DNA. The sample data list roughly 6,100 distinct CDR3 sequences. The sample taken for sequencing was naive CXCR3- CD8+ T cells from blood. The subset denotes: CD45RO-CCR7+CD27+CD95- naive CD8+ T cells lacking CXCR3 (TNR3-). The receptors shown here come from a human donor in good health. Some clones in this sample may be carry-over from other donors' samples.

Its frequency marks this clonotype as medium-sized. The chain is built from TRBV11-2 and TRBJ2-2. This CDR3 region has 12 residues. Germline CDR1 SGHAT, CDR2 FQNNGV. The CDR3 region is CASSLSTGELFF. The variable domain in full, with the rest retrieved from reference TRBV11-2 and TRBJ2-2, is EAGVAQSPRYKIIEKRQSVAFWCNPISGHATLYWYQQILGQGPKLLIQFQNNGVVDDSQLPKDRFSAERLKGVDSTLKIQPAKLEDSAVYLCASSLSTGELFFGEGSRLTVL.

The genes are TRBV29-1 and TRBJ2-1; TCRdb's assignment of TRBD2 cannot be checked, as there is no DNA. Germline CDR1 SQVTM, CDR2 ANQGSEA. The CDR3 is made up of 15 amino acids. The CDR3 sequence: CSAEGIAGSYNEQFF.

This clonotype registers medium-sized (0.01 to 0.1%) by frequency. The genes are TRBV20-1 and TRBJ2-7; as DNA is missing, the TRBD1 call by TCRdb cannot be tested. From germline, CDR1 is DFQATT and CDR2 SNEGSKA (reference sequence). The CDR3 consists of 14 residues. The CDR3 sequence is CSASGTGRFYEQYF.

The chain links TRBV13 to TRBJ2-3. Germline V gene lookup returns CDR1 PRHDT and CDR2 FYEKMQ (reference sequence). The CDR3 contains 13 residues. CDR3 residues: CASLKDGTDTQYF.

This chain uses TRBV5-6 with TRBJ2-1; TCRdb selects TRBD2, and the lack of DNA leaves this call unchecked. Germline CDR1 is SGHDT and CDR2 is YYEEEE. The CDR3 length is 15 residues. The CDR3 region is CANSLTVGGPDEQFF.

The V gene is TRBV11-1, the J gene TRBJ2-2. This CDR3 contains 16 residues. Germline V CDR1 and CDR2: SGHAT, FQDESV (reference sequence). This CDR3 is CASSSPGTVNTGELFF. Together with reference TRBV11-1 and TRBJ2-2, the CDR3 gives the full variable domain: EAEVAQSPRYKITEKSQAVAFWCDPISGHATLYWYRQILGQGPELLVQFQDESVVDDSQLPKDRFSAERLKGVDSTLKIQPAELGDSAMYLCASSSPGTVNTGELFFGEGSRLTVL.

V is TRBV6-5 and J is TRBJ2-3; as DNA is missing, the TRBD1 call by TCRdb cannot be tested. Germline V lookup: CDR1 MNHEY, CDR2 SVGAGI. The CDR3 consists of 15 residues. The CDR3 loop is CASSPVGEIGDTQYF.

The chain carries TRBV20-1 and TRBJ2-7. The CDR3 sequence is 13 residues long. Germline V gene sequence: CDR1 DFQATT, CDR2 SNEGSKA (reference sequence). CDR3 in amino acids: CSARFERTYEQYF.

This chain joins TRBV2 and TRBJ2-3; with no DNA, the TCRdb D assignment of TRBD2 cannot be verified. The CDR3 has 21 residues. The germline gives CDR1 SNHLY, CDR2 FYNNEI. This CDR3 reads CASSGPTVPGLAGKVTDTQYF. Full variable domain (remainder filled in from reference TRBV2 and TRBJ2-3): EPEVTQTPSHQVTQMGQEVILRCVPISNHLYFYWYRQILGQKVEFLVSFYNNEISEKSEIFDDQFSVERPDGSNFTLKIRSTKLEDSAMYFCASSGPTVPGLAGKVTDTQYFGPGTRLTVL.

In terms of frequency, this clonotype is medium-sized. The CDR3 sequence is CATSDDPVSGQAIYNEQFF. The chain joins TRBV24-1 to TRBJ2-1; the D call from TCRdb, TRBD1, cannot be confirmed without DNA. Germline CDR1 and CDR2: KGHDR and SFDVKD. The CDR3 has 19 residues.

This sequence joins TRBV20-1 and TRBJ2-1. Germline V lookup: CDR1 DFQATT, CDR2 SNEGSKA (reference sequence). The CDR3 sequence is 14 residues long. CDR3 residues: CSARDLGNTDEQFF.

This clonotype is medium-sized by frequency. The chain carries TRBV7-9 and TRBJ2-5. Germline assignment: CDR1 SEHNR and CDR2 FQNEAQ (reference sequence). The CDR3 contains 14 residues. CDR3 residues: CASSHDGDQETQYF. Together with reference TRBV7-9 and TRBJ2-5, the CDR3 gives the full variable domain: DTGVSQNPRHKITKRGQNVTFRCDPISEHNRLYWYRQTLGQGPEFLTYFQNEAQLEKSRLLSDRFSAERPKGSFSTLEIQRTEQGDSAMYLCASSHDGDQETQYFGPGTRLLVL.

Its frequency marks this clonotype as medium-sized. The chain has TRBV6-6 and TRBJ1-1; TCRdb's D call, TRBD1, is unchecked because there is no DNA. CDR1 is MNHNY, CDR2 SVGAGI, per germline (reference sequence). CDR3 size: 17 residues. The CDR3 reads CASSPGTGTLPNTEAFF.

The chain carries TRBV6-2 or TRBV6-3 and TRBJ2-1. The germline V gene encodes CDR1 MNHEY and CDR2 SVGEGT. The CDR3 runs to 15 residues. CDR3 in amino acids: CVSSFLADSYNEQFF.

This chain links TRBV4-1 with TRBJ2-7; the D call from TCRdb, TRBD2, cannot be confirmed without DNA. The germline V gene encodes CDR1 MGHRA and CDR2 YSYEKL. The CDR3 has 20 residues. The CDR3 region is CASSSAWISPGLAGGYEQYF.

This clonotype shows up as medium-sized by frequency. This chain links TRBV2 with TRBJ2-7; with no DNA, the TCRdb D assignment of TRBD2 cannot be verified. The germline V gene encodes CDR1 SNHLY and CDR2 FYNNEI. The CDR3 loop spans 11 amino acids. CDR3 protein: CASTPSGEQYF.

In terms of frequency, this clonotype is medium-sized. This chain joins TRBV4-1 and TRBJ2-2; TCRdb picks TRBD2, but there is no DNA to check that call. CDR3 size: 19 residues. Germline values: CDR1 MGHRA, CDR2 YSYEKL. CDR3 protein: CASSQDGPGRALNTGELFF.

The rearrangement uses TRBV7-7 and TRBJ2-2; TCRdb returns TRBD1, unconfirmable since there is no DNA. The germline V gene encodes CDR1 SSHAT and CDR2 FNYEAQ (reference sequence). This CDR3 region has 14 residues. CDR3: CASSFGRGPGELFF.

The chain combines TRBV18 with TRBJ1-1. From germline, CDR1 is KGHSH and CDR2 LQKENI. The CDR3 runs 15 residues. CDR3 sequence reads: CATTRQDNWNTEAFF.

This sequence joins TRBV7-9 and TRBJ2-4; the TCRdb call, TRBD2, lacks DNA for checking. In germline, CDR1 is SEHNR, CDR2 FQNEAQ (reference sequence). The CDR3 spans 14 residues. CDR3 region: CASSFSSGRDIQYF.

The chain employs TRBV28 and TRBJ2-3; TCRdb names TRBD1, which stays unverified in the absence of DNA. The CDR3 is 16 residues long. The germline V gene encodes CDR1 MDHEN and CDR2 SYDVKM. CDR3 amino acids: CASSKTRPRGADTQYF.

This CDR3 reads CSSPAGTPYNEQFF. The rearrangement uses TRBV29-1 and TRBJ2-1; lacking DNA, the TRBD1 call made by TCRdb goes unchecked. CDR1 is SQVTM and CDR2 is ANQGSEA in the germline V gene. CDR3 length: 14 amino acids.

The chain has TRBV7-8 and TRBJ1-6. The CDR3 is 16 amino acids. The germline CDR1 and CDR2 sequences are SGHVS and FQNEAQ. The CDR3 spells CASSPTGSSYNSPLHF.

The V gene is TRBV11-2, the J gene TRBJ2-5. Germline CDR1 reads SGHAT; CDR2 reads FQNNGV. The CDR3 covers 11 residues. The CDR3 reads CASSYGETQYF.

V usage is TRBV7-2 and J usage is TRBJ1-2; TCRdb indicates TRBD1, and absent DNA this call remains unverified. The V gene's germline CDR1 is SGHTA and CDR2 FQGNSA. The CDR3 has 15 amino acids. The CDR3 region is CASSLLRGTDYGYTF. Using reference TRBV7-2 and TRBJ1-2 for the parts outside the CDR3, the full variable domain is GAGVSQSPSNKVTEKGKDVELRCDPISGHTALYWYRQSLGQGLEFLIYFQGNSAPDKSGLPSDRFSAERTGGSVSTLTIQRTQQEDSAVYLCASSLLRGTDYGYTFGSGTRLTVV.

The chain combines TRBV20-1 with TRBJ2-1; TCRdb outputs TRBD1, but without DNA this stays unchecked. CDR3 length equals 14 residues. Germline V gene data show CDR1 as DFQATT and CDR2 as SNEGSKA (reference sequence). CDR3: CSARFRDRVNEQFF.

The chain has TRBV4-1 and TRBJ1-3. The CDR3 extends over 13 amino acids. Germline loops: CDR1 MGHRA, CDR2 YSYEKL. The CDR3 is CASSQNSLDTIYF.

Measured by frequency, this clonotype is medium-sized (0.01 to 0.1%). This rearrangement joins TRBV28 to TRBJ2-5; TCRdb's assignment of TRBD1 cannot be checked, as there is no DNA. Germline V gene sequence: CDR1 MDHEN, CDR2 SYDVKM. The CDR3 runs to 16 residues. This CDR3 reads CASSSGTGGVGETQYF.